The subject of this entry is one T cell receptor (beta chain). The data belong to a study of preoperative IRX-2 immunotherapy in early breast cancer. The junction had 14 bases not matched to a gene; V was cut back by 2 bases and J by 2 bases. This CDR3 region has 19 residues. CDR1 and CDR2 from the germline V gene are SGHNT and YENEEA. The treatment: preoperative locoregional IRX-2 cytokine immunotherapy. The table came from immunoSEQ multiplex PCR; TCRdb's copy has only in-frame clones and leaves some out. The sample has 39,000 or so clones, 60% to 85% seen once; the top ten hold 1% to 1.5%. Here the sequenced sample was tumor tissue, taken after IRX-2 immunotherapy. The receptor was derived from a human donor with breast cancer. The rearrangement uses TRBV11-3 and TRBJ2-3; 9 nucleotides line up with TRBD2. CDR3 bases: TGTGCCAGCAGCTTAACGGCGGGGGGGCCCTTGGTCTTCACAGATACGCAGTATTTT. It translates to CASSLTAGGPLVFTDTQYF.